These 20 T cell receptor beta chains were all obtained from the same sample, sequenced in a study of Graves' ophthalmopathy and Graves' hyperthyroidism. The TCR beta CDR3 regions underwent amplification from RNA transcripts. First-round RT-PCR employed HTBI primers, with a second-round multiplex PCR after it. TCRdb recomputed calls from the multiplex PCR reads with MiXCR, one row per CDR3 protein. The sample consists of 300,000 or so distinct CDR3 sequences, roughly 17% of them appearing once. The material sequenced was peripheral blood. The receptors shown here come from an adult man with Graves' ophthalmopathy.

This clonotype was seen many times. This chain uses TRBV28 with TRBJ1-1, with 9 bases matching TRBD1. The J segment lost 5 bases and the V segment lost 6 bases, leaving 1 base of the junction unmatched. This CDR3 is 12 amino acids long. CDR1 is MDHEN, CDR2 SYDVKM, per germline. DNA for the CDR3: TGTGCCAGCAGGACAGGGGGGACTGAAGCTTTCTTT. Translating it yields CASRTGGTEAFF.

Details on this clonotype: One end of the junction fails to match germline, which may point to a read error. The chain carries TRBV6-9 and TRBJ1-2; no clear D. The CDR3 contains 13 residues. Germline CDR1 reads MNHGY; CDR2 reads SVAAGI. The CDR3 DNA reads TGTGCCAGCAGTAATTCGAAGGTCGCGATTCGCACCTTC. Translated, it gives CASSNSKVAIRTF.

This clonotype was detected ten times or more. The CDR3 DNA sequence: TGTGCCAGCAGTGAAGCGCTTGGGGGGTCTGGGGCCAACGTCCTGACTTTC. Encoded protein: CASSEALGGSGANVLTF. The chain links TRBV6-1 to TRBJ2-6; D possibly corresponds to TRBD2 (6 bases). Germline-derived CDR1 and CDR2 are MNHNS and SASEGT. The CDR3 totals 17 residues. Trimming pared 0 bases from V and 1 base from J, leaving 10 bases between.

This clonotype has at least ten counts. J is TRBJ1-1 and V is TRBV3-1; 7 bases are shared with TRBD1. This CDR3 contains 15 residues. Germline values: CDR1 LGHDT, CDR2 YNNKEL (reference sequence). After removal of 1 base from V and 1 base from J, the junction contained 3 bases not matched to a gene. The CDR3, as DNA: TGTGCCAGCAGCCAAGCGGGGACAGAGAACACTGAAGCTTTCTTT. This sequence encodes CASSQAGTENTEAFF.

This clonotype was picked up one time. One end of the junction fails to match germline, which may point to a read error. The chain employs TRBV12-3 or TRBV12-4 and TRBJ2-5; possible D gene TRBD2, 6 bases. The CDR3 is made up of 14 amino acids. The CDR3 nucleotides read TGTGCCAGCAGTTACGGACTACCCCAAGAGCCCCAGTACTTC. Translated: CASSYGLPQEPQYF.

This clonotype was found many times. J is TRBJ2-2 and V is TRBV24-1, with 8 bases that match TRBD1. The V gene's germline CDR1 is KGHDR and CDR2 SFDVKD. The CDR3 covers 17 residues. V lost 3 bases, J lost 4 bases, and 9 bases stayed unmatched. DNA for the CDR3: TGTGCCACCAGTGATCACAGGTGGGACAGGTCCACCGGGGAGCTGTTTTTT. Its translation is CATSDHRWDRSTGELFF.

V and J are TRBV11-2 and TRBJ2-5, with 11 bases fitting TRBD2. V lost 5 bases and J lost 5; bases outside the gene matches: 19. Germline CDR1 reads SGHAT; CDR2 reads FQNNGV. The CDR3 is 19 amino acids. This chain's CDR3 is CASSPGPLAGGPSFETQYF. The CDR3 coding sequence is TGTGCCAGCAGCCCAGGCCCCTTAGCGGGAGGGCCCTCGTTCGAGACCCAGTACTTC.

This clonotype was found many times. The chain carries TRBV6-2 or TRBV6-3 and TRBJ2-1; TRBD2 might be the D (5 bases). Germline V gene lookup returns CDR1 MNHEY and CDR2 SVGEGT. CDR3 length equals 13 residues. V shed 6 bases and J shed 5 bases, with 11 bases lying between them. CDR3 sequence: CASRTRAHNEQFF. DNA of the CDR3: TGTGCCAGCAGGACGAGGGCTCACAATGAGCAGTTCTTC.

This clonotype was counted many times. This chain uses TRBV7-2 with TRBJ2-5, with a tentative D call TRBD2 (7 bases). This CDR3 contains 15 residues. V shed 5 bases and J shed 4 bases, with 17 bases lying between them. Germline V gene data show CDR1 as SGHTA and CDR2 as FQGNSA. The CDR3 DNA is TGTGCCAGCAGCATCAACGGGGGGCCGGGAGAGACCCAGTACTTC. Translating gives CASSINGGPGETQYF.

As concerns this clonotype: This may arise from a read error, as a much more abundant clone is one base away. The chain uses TRBV5-1 and TRBJ2-2; TRBD1 might be the D (5 bases). From germline, CDR1 is SGHRS and CDR2 YFSETQ. The CDR3 consists of 15 residues. CDR3 nucleotides: TGCTCCAGCAGCTTGGGGCGACTCAACACCGGGGAGCTGTTTTTT. Translating it yields CSSSLGRLNTGELFF.

CDR3 loop: CAWSWRNTGELFF. CDR3 nucleotide sequence: TGTGCCTGGAGTTGGAGAAACACCGGGGAGCTGTTTTTT. The chain combines TRBV30 with TRBJ2-2; D is undetermined. Deletions cut 2 bases from V and 2 bases from J, with 6 bases between. CDR1 and CDR2 from the germline V gene are GTSNPN and SVGIG (reference sequence). This CDR3 contains 13 residues. The variable domain in full, completed from reference TRBV30 and TRBJ2-2, reads SQTIHQWPATLVQPVGSPLSLECTVEGTSNPNLYWYRQAAGRGLQLLFYSVGIGQISSEVPQNLSASRPQDRQFILSSKKLLLSDSGFYLCAWSWRNTGELFFGEGSRLTVL.

This chain joins TRBV6-2 or TRBV6-3 and TRBJ1-5; the match to TRBD1 covers 7 bases. Unmatched junction bases numbered 7, after V lost 5 bases and J lost 3 bases. In germline, CDR1 is MNHEY, CDR2 SVGEGT. The CDR3 covers 15 residues. CDR3 sequence (DNA): TGTGCCAGCAGTACGGACAGGTCGTTCAATCAGCCCCAGCATTTT. Translation: CASSTDRSFNQPQHF.

At least ten counts were recorded for this clonotype. The chain is built from TRBV28 and TRBJ2-5; 9 bases match TRBD2. Germline V gives CDR1 MDHEN, CDR2 SYDVKM. J was trimmed by 2 bases and V by 5 bases; bases with no gene match: 9. The CDR3 runs 16 residues. The CDR3 here is CASSPAAGGGQETQYF. The CDR3 bases are TGTGCCAGCAGTCCAGCAGCGGGAGGAGGACAAGAGACCCAGTACTTC.

This sequence joins TRBV20-1 and TRBJ2-2, with 10 bases that match TRBD2. The CDR3 runs to 18 residues. CDR1 is DFQATT, CDR2 SNEGSKA, per germline (reference sequence). With V trimmed by 0 bases and J by 1 base, 8 bases remained unmatched. CDR3 coding DNA: TGCAGTGCTAGAGATCTCCTAGCGGGAGTCGGGAACACCGGGGAGCTGTTTTTT. Amino acids: CSARDLLAGVGNTGELFF.

This clonotype has ten or more counts. The chain joins TRBV9 to TRBJ1-1; D unresolved. The CDR3 is 15 residues long. The germline V and J ends were trimmed by 0 bases and 7 bases, with 16 bases remaining between them. CDR1 is SGDLS, CDR2 YYNGEE, per germline. This chain's CDR3 is CASSVELTPRNEAFF. In DNA, the CDR3 is TGTGCCAGCAGCGTAGAACTCACCCCCCGGAATGAAGCTTTCTTT.

This clonotype was seen many times. The chain links TRBV5-4 to TRBJ2-7; 9 nucleotides match TRBD2. The CDR3 runs to 17 residues. V lost 1 base to trimming and J lost 0 bases; unmatched junction nucleotides: 8. Germline CDR1 and CDR2: SGHNT and YYREEE (reference sequence). The CDR3 nucleotides read TGTGCCAGCAGCTTGTCATTAGCGGGAGTCATCTCCTACGAGCAGTACTTC. Translating it yields CASSLSLAGVISYEQYF.

This clonotype was detected ten times or more. The rearrangement uses TRBV6-5 and TRBJ2-1, with 10 bases identical to TRBD2. CDR1 and CDR2 (germline): MNHEY, SVGAGI. The CDR3 is 15 residues long. J was trimmed by 7 bases and V by 6 bases; bases with no gene match: 9. CDR3 coding DNA: TGTGCCAGCAGCAGAGGACTAGCGGCCGGGAATGAGCAGTTCTTC. Translated: CASSRGLAAGNEQFF.

This clonotype was found many times. The chain has TRBV29-1 and TRBJ1-1; D is unresolved. Germline lookup yields CDR1 SQVTM and CDR2 ANQGSEA. Trimming pared 3 bases from V and 0 bases from J, leaving 11 bases between. This CDR3 has 14 amino acids. DNA for the CDR3: TGCAGCGTTGAGGCAGATACTTTGAACACTGAAGCTTTCTTT. It codes for CSVEADTLNTEAFF.

V and J are TRBV3-1 and TRBJ2-7; no firm D call. Germline values: CDR1 LGHDT, CDR2 YNNKEL (reference sequence). Trimming took off 1 base at V and 3 bases at J, with 13 bases between the two ends. The CDR3 is 15 amino acids. The CDR3 bases are TGTGCCAGCAGCCAAGGAAGGCAGCCCCACTACGAGCAGTACTTC. Residues: CASSQGRQPHYEQYF.

In this sample, this clonotype turned up many times. The chain combines TRBV4-1 with TRBJ1-2; D ambiguous. The CDR3 is 15 amino acids. From germline, CDR1 is MGHRA and CDR2 YSYEKL. Between the trimmed V and J ends, which lost 1 base and 2 bases, there was a span of 11 bases. The CDR3 region is CASSQGDSRNYGYTF. The CDR3 DNA reads as TGCGCCAGCAGCCAAGGAGATAGCAGGAACTATGGCTACACCTTC.